The 32 T cell receptor beta chains below all came from one sample that was sequenced in a study of T-cell reconstitution after alpha-beta-depleted transplantation in children. Unique molecular identifiers were incorporated into the prepared TCRbeta library. TCRdb re-called the PCR reads through MiXCR, storing one row per CDR3 protein. Of approximately 500,000 distinct CDR3 sequences listed, about 10% are singletons. The source material was PBMCs, sampled before TCRalphabeta/CD19-depleted stem cell transplant. These receptors all stem from a child younger than 10 with inherited bone marrow failure, due to receive a stem cell transplant.

This clonotype was observed many times. The CDR3 spells CASSSQQETQYF. DNA of the CDR3: TGTGCCAGCAGCTCACAACAAGAGACCCAGTACTTC. V usage is TRBV7-2 and J usage is TRBJ2-5; no firm D call. Germline V gives CDR1 SGHTA, CDR2 FQGNSA. With 4 bases removed from V and 2 bases from J, the gap between germline ends came to 5 bases. The CDR3 contains 12 residues.

The chain is built from TRBV5-1 and TRBJ2-2, with 8 nucleotides matching TRBD2. The CDR3 is made up of 18 amino acids. Trimming at V came to 0 bases and at J to 5 bases, leaving 12 bases not matched to a gene. The germline V gene encodes CDR1 SGHRS and CDR2 YFSETQ. CDR3 loop: CASSLGQRGRPGTGELFF. Written as DNA, the CDR3 is TGCGCCAGCAGCTTGGGTCAGCGCGGGAGGCCGGGGACCGGGGAGCTGTTTTTT.

This clonotype was seen many times. The chain combines TRBV7-9 with TRBJ2-3, with D possibly called TRBD1 or TRBD2 (5 bases each). Trimming removed 3 bases at V and 6 bases at J, with 16 bases between. The CDR3 length is 15 residues. Germline lookup yields CDR1 SEHNR and CDR2 FQNEAQ (reference sequence). The CDR3 DNA reads TGTGCCAGCAGCTTTAGCCGAGGGACGCGGGATACGCAGTATTTT. Protein product: CASSFSRGTRDTQYF. The full variable domain, its missing parts supplied by reference TRBV7-9 and TRBJ2-3, is DTGVSQNPRHKITKRGQNVTFRCDPISEHNRLYWYRQTLGQGPEFLTYFQNEAQLEKSRLLSDRFSAERPKGSFSTLEIQRTEQGDSAMYLCASSFSRGTRDTQYFGPGTRLTVL.

The chain has TRBV20-1 and TRBJ2-5; 14 nucleotides align to TRBD2. V lost 3 bases to trimming and J lost 5 bases; unmatched junction nucleotides: 11. There are 17 residues in the CDR3. The germline gives CDR1 DFQATT, CDR2 SNEGSKA (reference sequence). CDR3 sequence: CSARTLGLAGVSETQYF. DNA of the CDR3: TGCAGTGCTAGGACCCTGGGACTAGCGGGAGTCTCCGAGACCCAGTACTTC.

The sample holds a few counts of this clonotype. The chain combines TRBV7-2 with TRBJ1-1, with D uncertain. Germline values: CDR1 SGHTA, CDR2 FQGNSA. V was trimmed by 2 bases and J by 11 bases, leaving 12 bases between them. The CDR3 is 12 residues long. The CDR3 loop reads CASSLYLKSAFF. The CDR3 nucleotides read TGTGCCAGCAGCTTATACCTAAAGAGTGCTTTCTTT.

This clonotype came up many times. CDR3 in amino acids: CASSVRQEGAGELFF. Here the CDR3 DNA reads TGCGCCAGCAGCGTCCGACAGGAAGGGGCCGGGGAGCTGTTTTTT. The rearrangement uses TRBV5-1 and TRBJ2-2; D might be TRBD1 (6 bases). The germline CDR1 and CDR2 sequences are SGHRS and YFSETQ. Trimming pared 4 bases from V and 6 bases from J, leaving 16 bases between. The CDR3 sequence is 15 residues long.

The CDR3 DNA reads TGCGCCAGCAGCCTCGGCCCCTCGGGGAACGAGCAGTACTTC. The encoded protein is CASSLGPSGNEQYF. This chain connects TRBV5-1 to TRBJ2-7; TRBD2 might be the D (5 bases). From germline, CDR1 is SGHRS and CDR2 YFSETQ. CDR3 length: 14 amino acids. V lost 4 bases and J 5 bases, leaving 16 bases between the germline ends.

This clonotype came up a few times. This chain joins TRBV19 and TRBJ2-2; D is undetermined. V lost 2 bases, J lost 0 bases, and 13 bases lay in between. CDR3 size: 17 residues. Germline values: CDR1 LNHDA, CDR2 SQIVND (reference sequence). CDR3 amino acids: CASSIQTLYTNTGELFF. The CDR3 DNA reads as TGTGCCAGTAGTATACAGACACTTTATACGAACACCGGGGAGCTGTTTTTT.

This clonotype appeared many times. This chain uses TRBV20-1 with TRBJ2-3; a weak D match, TRBD2 (6 bases). The CDR3 is 18 amino acids. The germline V gene has CDR1 DFQATT and CDR2 SNEGSKA (reference sequence). Trimming pared 0 bases from V and 4 bases from J, leaving 23 bases between. The CDR3 DNA reads TGCAGTGCTAGAGATCTGGAGGGATCGAAAGCGCTCCCAGATACGCAGTATTTT. Translation gives CSARDLEGSKALPDTQYF.

In this sample, this clonotype turned up many times. The genes are TRBV27 and TRBJ2-1; TRBD1 aligns across 7 bases. The CDR3 runs to 15 residues. Germline-derived CDR1 and CDR2 are MNHEY and SMNVEV (reference sequence). J was trimmed by 4 bases and V by 4 bases; bases with no gene match: 7. The CDR3, as DNA: TGTGCCAGCAGTTACGGTGGGACAGTGTACAATGAGCAGTTCTTC. It yields the protein CASSYGGTVYNEQFF.

This clonotype was counted at least ten times. V gene TRBV4-3 combines with J gene TRBJ2-7; D not resolved. V shed 1 base and J shed 6 bases, with 13 bases lying between them. The CDR3 runs to 14 residues. Germline assignment: CDR1 LGHNA and CDR2 YSLEER. This chain's CDR3 is CASSQGTVSPEQYF. The CDR3 DNA is TGCGCCAGCAGCCAAGGAACGGTATCCCCCGAGCAGTACTTC.

This chain joins TRBV5-1 and TRBJ2-7; D may be TRBD1 (5 bases). Germline CDR1 and CDR2: SGHRS and YFSETQ. Trimming removed 7 bases from V and 3 bases from J, with 17 bases in between. The CDR3 totals 14 residues. The CDR3 spells CASRDTPRVYEQYF. CDR3 DNA sequence: TGCGCCAGCCGAGATACCCCCAGGGTCTACGAGCAGTACTTC.

There are many counts of this clonotype. V usage is TRBV12-3 or TRBV12-4 and J usage is TRBJ2-7; 7 bases are a match to TRBD1. This CDR3 is built from 13 residues. The trim removed 7 bases at V and 2 bases at J, leaving 5 bases unmatched. The CDR3 protein is CASNRDSAYEQYF. Here the CDR3 DNA reads TGTGCCAGCAACCGGGACAGCGCCTACGAGCAGTACTTC.

The chain has TRBV28 and TRBJ2-1, with a weak D call TRBD2 (5 bases). The V and J ends lost 4 bases and 5 bases respectively, with 9 bases between them. The CDR3 is 13 amino acids. The germline CDR1 and CDR2 sequences are MDHEN and SYDVKM. CDR3 sequence (DNA): TGTGCCAGCAGTTCACCGACTAACAATGAGCAGTTCTTC. It specifies CASSSPTNNEQFF.

Points on this clonotype: A read error is possible here, since a much larger clone lies one base away. V usage is TRBV5-1 and J usage is TRBJ1-2, with D possibly matching TRBD1 (6 bases). Germline lookup yields CDR1 SGHRS and CDR2 YFSETQ. CDR3 size: 14 residues. V was clipped by 4 bases and J by 7 bases, with 17 bases between them. CDR3 sequence (DNA): TGCGCCAGCAGCACGGGACATGGTCTCTCTGGCTACACCTTC. It is translated as CASSTGHGLSGYTF.

This chain uses TRBV20-1 with TRBJ2-1; TRBD2 agrees at 8 bases. In germline, CDR1 is DFQATT, CDR2 SNEGSKA (reference sequence). This CDR3 is 14 amino acids long. V shed 6 bases and J 6 bases; nucleotides not matched to a gene: 10. In DNA form, the CDR3 reads TGCAGTGCCCCACCGGGACTAGTGTCCAATGAGCAGTTCTTC. Its translation is CSAPPGLVSNEQFF.

This clonotype was seen more than once but under ten times. This sequence joins TRBV5-4 and TRBJ1-4; D remains unclear. V lost 2 bases to trimming and J lost 8 bases, with 7 bases between them. The CDR3 totals 12 residues. The germline CDR1 and CDR2 sequences are SGHNT and YYREEE (reference sequence). The CDR3 reads CASSFNREKLFF. CDR3 in DNA: TGTGCCAGCAGCTTTAATCGAGAAAAACTGTTTTTT.

The DNA for the CDR3 is TGTGCCAGCAGCTTAGACAGGGCTGGAAACACCATATATTTT. Protein: CASSLDRAGNTIYF. The V and J genes are TRBV7-9 and TRBJ1-3, with D possibly TRBD1 on 6 matching bases. The V end lost 1 base, the J end lost 2 bases, and 6 bases lay between the germline ends. The length of the CDR3 is 14 residues. In germline, CDR1 is SEHNR, CDR2 FQNEAQ (reference sequence).

This clonotype was recorded at least ten times. The rearrangement uses TRBV20-1 and TRBJ1-4; the D gene is possibly TRBD1 (5 bases). Germline loops: CDR1 DFQATT, CDR2 SNEGSKA (reference sequence). This CDR3 spans 13 amino acids. Between the trimmed V and J ends, which lost 4 bases and 0 bases, there was a span of 6 bases. For the CDR3, the DNA is TGCAGTGCTATGACAGCAACTAATGAAAAACTGTTTTTT. It encodes CSAMTATNEKLFF.

This chain uses TRBV30 with TRBJ1-2, with D perhaps TRBD1 (5 bases). Germline-derived CDR1 and CDR2 are GTSNPN and SVGIG (reference sequence). Trimming cost V 4 bases and J 8 bases, with 20 bases left between them. The CDR3 is made up of 14 amino acids. The CDR3 sequence: CAWNPWGDGDGYTF. The CDR3 bases are TGTGCCTGGAACCCCTGGGGGGACGGCGACGGCTACACCTTC.

This chain uses TRBV5-1 with TRBJ2-7; D uncertain. With 4 bases removed from V and 6 bases from J, the gap between germline ends came to 11 bases. CDR1 SGHRS and CDR2 YFSETQ come from the germline V gene. The CDR3 is 12 residues long. The CDR3 DNA is TGCGCCAGCAGCGGCGAAAGGGCCGAGCAGTACTTC. Residues: CASSGERAEQYF. Full variable domain (rest looked up from reference TRBV5-1 and TRBJ2-7): KAGVTQTPRYLIKTRGQQVTLSCSPISGHRSVSWYQQTPGQGLQFLFEYFSETQRNKGNFPGRFSGRQFSNSRSEMNVSTLELGDSALYLCASSGERAEQYFGPGTRLTVT.

This clonotype came up a few times. The chain combines TRBV12-3 or TRBV12-4 with TRBJ2-2, with TRBD2 identical over 10 bases. This CDR3 has 17 amino acids. J lost 6 bases, V lost 5 bases, and 12 bases had no gene match. The CDR3 protein is CASSAGGSGRASGELFF. CDR3 sequence (DNA): TGTGCCAGCAGTGCGGGGGGGAGCGGGAGGGCGTCCGGGGAGCTGTTTTTT.

This clonotype has more than one count but fewer than ten. The genes are TRBV19 and TRBJ2-2, with a possible D match to TRBD1 (7 bases). Between the trimmed V and J ends, which lost 8 bases and 4 bases, there was a span of 17 bases. Germline CDR1 LNHDA, CDR2 SQIVND (reference sequence). This CDR3 contains 15 residues. DNA of the CDR3: TGTGCCAGTGAGTGGAGGGGGCGCAGCACCGGGGAGCTGTTTTTT. This encodes CASEWRGRSTGELFF.

J is TRBJ2-1 and V is TRBV4-3, with TRBD2 identical over 8 bases. This CDR3 is 13 amino acids long. The junction had 3 bases not matched to a gene; V was cut back by 3 bases and J by 8 bases. Germline V gene lookup returns CDR1 LGHNA and CDR2 YSLEER. The CDR3 coding sequence is TGCGCCAGCAGCCACCGGGAGGGCTATGAGCAGTTCTTC. Translating gives CASSHREGYEQFF.

This clonotype has ten or more counts. V usage is TRBV29-1 and J usage is TRBJ2-3, with 8 bases matching TRBD2. CDR1 and CDR2 (germline): SQVTM, ANQGSEA. The V segment lost 0 bases and the J segment 0 bases; nucleotides outside the gene matches: 2. CDR3 length: 15 residues. The CDR3 DNA follows: TGCAGCGTTGAAGATCCTAGCGGGAGCACAGATACGCAGTATTTT. Translating it yields CSVEDPSGSTDTQYF.

This clonotype was recorded many times. The chain employs TRBV5-5 and TRBJ1-2; D ambiguous. V was trimmed by 1 base and J by 2 bases, leaving 15 bases between them. The CDR3 totals 16 residues. Germline V gene lookup returns CDR1 SGHKS and CDR2 YYEKEE (reference sequence). CDR3 bases: TGTGCCAGCAGCTTGTTAGACCCGGGTCTCAACTATGGCTACACCTTC. Protein: CASSLLDPGLNYGYTF.

The sample holds many counts of this clonotype. V usage is TRBV9 and J usage is TRBJ1-1; 7 nucleotides line up with TRBD1. This CDR3 contains 15 residues. Germline V CDR1 and CDR2: SGDLS, YYNGEE. Trimming at V came to 3 bases and at J to 0 bases, leaving 5 bases not matched to a gene. For the CDR3, the DNA is TGTGCCAGCAGCGGAGGGGACAGCTTGAACACTGAAGCTTTCTTT. Translation: CASSGGDSLNTEAFF. Together with reference TRBV9 and TRBJ1-1, the CDR3 gives the full variable domain: DSGVTQTPKHLITATGQRVTLRCSPRSGDLSVYWYQQSLDQGLQFLIQYYNGEERAKGNILERFSAQQFPDLHSELNLSSLELGDSALYFCASSGGDSLNTEAFFGQGTRLTVV.

The V call is TRBV20-1, the J call TRBJ1-6; D ambiguous. CDR1 DFQATT and CDR2 SNEGSKA come from the germline V gene (reference sequence). The V and J ends lost 0 bases and 8 bases respectively, with 8 bases between them. The CDR3 loop spans 13 amino acids. The DNA for the CDR3 is TGCAGTGCTAGAGAGGACTCGTATTCACCCCTCCACTTT. Residues: CSAREDSYSPLHF.

This clonotype appeared a few times. The chain couples TRBV20-1 to TRBJ1-2; tentatively, D is TRBD1 (6 bases). Germline CDR1 reads DFQATT; CDR2 reads SNEGSKA (reference sequence). The CDR3 is made up of 13 amino acids. The V gene lost 4 bases and the J gene lost 2 bases, with 11 bases spanning the gap. Here the CDR3 reads CSAIRGANYGYTF. DNA of the CDR3: TGCAGTGCTATCAGGGGCGCGAACTATGGCTACACCTTC.

This clonotype has ten or more counts. CDR3 nucleotide sequence: TGTGCCAGCAGCCCGGGACTAGCGGGGTACAATGAGCAGTTCTTC. Translating it yields CASSPGLAGYNEQFF. The rearrangement joins TRBV12-3 or TRBV12-4 to TRBJ2-1; 13 bases are shared with TRBD2. The ends lost 6 bases at V and 4 bases at J; junction bases unmatched: 3. This CDR3 is 15 amino acids long.

The V and J genes are TRBV11-2 and TRBJ2-5; D may be TRBD1 or TRBD2 (7 bases each). V was pared by 1 base and J by 2 bases, with 17 bases between. Germline assignment: CDR1 SGHAT and CDR2 FQNNGV. The CDR3 covers 17 residues. This CDR3 is CASSLVAVRGGQETQYF. CDR3 coding DNA: TGTGCCAGCAGCTTAGTAGCCGTCAGGGGGGGGCAAGAGACCCAGTACTTC.

This clonotype appeared a few times. The V gene is TRBV20-1, the J gene TRBJ2-7; 8 bases line up with TRBD2. CDR3 length: 13 residues. Germline values: CDR1 DFQATT, CDR2 SNEGSKA (reference sequence). Trimming removed 6 bases from V and 6 bases from J; junction bases left unmatched: 10. CDR3 nucleotide sequence: TGCAGTGCCAGATATAGCGGGGTGGGCGAGCAGTACTTC. It codes for CSARYSGVGEQYF.